This T cell receptor beta chain originates from a study of blood T cell repertoires in COVID-19. Produced via immunoSEQ multiplex PCR; TCRdb's table is partial and in-frame only. The data show about 210,000 clones, with about nine tenths seen just once and approximately 7.3% held by the top ten. Trimming took 5 bases from V and 0 from J, leaving 5 bases between them. CDR1 SNHLY and CDR2 FYNNEI come from the germline V gene. This CDR3 spans 13 amino acids. Self-reported history from a screening survey and questionnaire set each donor's cohort. This receptor was identified in a man aged 30-40 years in a cohort exposed to, infected with or recovered from COVID-19 (not recorded which). The genes are TRBV2 and TRBJ1-5; D unclear. Sequenced: PBMCs or T cells enriched from blood (not recorded which). CDR3 DNA sequence: TGTGCCAGCAGTACCGGTAGCAATCAGCCCCAGCATTTT. Its protein product is CASSTGSNQPQHF.